This T cell receptor (beta chain) was sequenced during a study of PD-1 blockade in classical Hodgkin lymphoma. The table lists this clone with many counts. Each patient's relapse followed autologous stem cell transplantation, and brentuximab vedotin exposure varied. Libraries were prepared by immunoSEQ multiplex PCR; TCRdb keeps only in-frame clonotypes and omits some of them. The sample yields 70,000 or so clones, around 75% seen once. Trimming removed 7 bases from V and 11 bases from J, with 20 bases in between. This CDR3 is built from 13 residues. Per the germline V gene, CDR1 is MNHEY and CDR2 is SMNVEV (reference sequence).

The TCR originated in a human donor with classical Hodgkin lymphoma. This sequence joins TRBV27 and TRBJ1-1; D ambiguous. The input for sequencing was peripheral blood mononuclear cells (PBMCs), taken before the second cycle of nivolumab. The CDR3 protein is CASTIGPGGRAFF. DNA of the CDR3: TGTGCCAGCACCATAGGTCCGGGAGGTCGGGCTTTCTTT.